This TCR beta chain was identified in a study of T cell responses to AZD1222 COVID-19 vaccine (dated by TCRdb to the early 2020s). Notes on the research overall: TCR sequencing was performed for about 250 trial participants, of whom about 200 were given two doses of AZD1222 and 26 were given two doses of MenACWY control vaccine. Enrollment into the trials was organized by age into subgroups of 18-55, 56-69 and 70-plus years, and those subgroups contained roughly 150, 30 and 60 TCR-sequenced participants, respectively.

Taken with the paper, the label for time point translates to: about 28 days (+/-7) after the second vaccine dose. According to the study, the label for this sample's treatment or condition signals: meningococcal conjugate vaccine given as trial control. Vaccinee samples came from UK trials COV001 and COV002, including a single-blind randomized controlled phase 2/3 trial of AZD1222 (ChAdOx1 nCoV-19) in healthy adults. For TCRbeta chain sequencing, PBMC samples were collected from trial participants at day 0 and at day 28 after the second dose. Relative to germline, V is 5 bases shorter and J is 4 bases shorter, with 12 bases between their ends. For CDR1 and CDR2, the germline V gene lists SGHDN and FVKESK. Taken from cysteine to phenylalanine, the CDR3 has 14 residues. Solely the CDR3 DNA is kept, with 42 bases framed from the first base. Broader findings and caveats from the paper: Conclusions about previously exposed vaccinees are limited, since just a handful of AZD1222 recipients were seropositive for SARS-CoV-2 at baseline. Nearly half of unique spike-specific TCRs reportedly recognized epitopes outside regions mutated in the B.1.351 and B.1.1.7 variants. Participants were mostly white British, with more females than males. The authors suggested clonal diversity may have been underestimated. After two AZD1222 doses, both the breadth and the depth of spike-specific TCRs were significantly higher than at day 0 and than in MenACWY recipients. CD4 TCRs associated with the vaccine covered the entire spike protein, and the dominant responses were in regions 160-218 and 743-854. The 56-69-year group was small, and its depth increase did not reach significance, likely because of low power. Because no day 14 peak-response samples were available, the repertoires could be characterized only after the peak T cell response.

The CDR3 regions of human TCRbeta chains were analyzed by immunosequencing. The authors processed their data as follows. TCRs in the repertoires were compared against a reference library of SARS-CoV-2-specific TCRs that had been generated with the MIRA antigen-specificity platform. Breadth was defined as the fraction of unique TCRs that were SARS-CoV-2-associated. Depth was defined as the fraction of total T cells that were SARS-CoV-2-associated. Using the MIRA data, every spike-specific TCR was mapped to the spike region that the TCR reacted to and assigned to either a CD4 or a CD8 class. Log10-transformed breadth and depth values were compared by one-way ANOVA with Sidak's multiple comparisons tests. As stored in TCRdb, this immuneACCESS dataset retains in-frame rearrangements with V and J assigned. A fraction of the clones does not appear; measured against another copy, unresolved V genes explain less than half of the discrepancy, and the remainder lacks a known reason. V and J calls and clone size are as listed in that table; D and trimming were resolved from the DNA. This sample is represented by about 180,000 clones; more than 80% of them were singletons. Roughly 4% of the sample comes from the top ten.

This clone occurred a few times. The target of this receptor is not known. Base quality data are lacking; no much larger clone is found one base away. Sequencing used peripheral blood, obtained 28 days after the second dose of the MenACWY control vaccine. Rearrangement joined TRBV14 to TRBJ1-3; the D gene is unclear. This sequence was found in an adult who received the MenACWY meningococcal vaccine as a control. The sequenced DNA: TGTGCCAGCAGCTTAATGACGGGAGGAAACACCATATATTTT. Translation gives CASSLMTGGNTIYF.